This entry lists 32 T cell receptor beta chains sequenced from one sample in a study of T cell responses to AZD1222 COVID-19 vaccine. Here immunoSEQ multiplex PCR was the method, and the copy in TCRdb shows in-frame clones only, minus some. The table includes 140,000 to 150,000 clones, approximately 92% detected once. This sample comprised peripheral blood, obtained on day 0 of AZD1222 vaccination. Every receptor here comes from an adult in good health.

Here the CDR3 DNA reads TGTGCCACCGGAACCAAGAGCAATCAGCCCCAGCATTTT. Its protein product is CATGTKSNQPQHF. The rearrangement links TRBV12-3 or TRBV12-4 to TRBJ1-5; unclear D gene. The CDR3 extends over 13 amino acids. The V and J ends lost 10 bases and 1 base respectively, with 11 bases between them.

The chain recombines TRBV5-4 with TRBJ1-1, with a tentative D call TRBD1 (5 bases). This CDR3 comprises 17 residues. Per germline, CDR1 SGHNT and CDR2 YYREEE (reference sequence). V lost 0 bases, J lost 3 bases, and 18 bases lay in between. The CDR3 nucleotides are TGTGCCAGCAGCTTGGAGGGGTTCCCCTGGTCGGACACTGAAGCTTTCTTT. Its protein is CASSLEGFPWSDTEAFF.

The rearrangement uses TRBV2 and TRBJ1-3, with D possibly matching TRBD1 (6 bases). This CDR3 is 14 amino acids long. The V end was cut by 3 bases, the J end by 8 bases, with 14 bases between. Germline V gene data show CDR1 as SNHLY and CDR2 as FYNNEI. This CDR3 is CASSDGQPWDTIYF. The CDR3 DNA sequence: TGTGCCAGCAGTGACGGACAGCCGTGGGACACCATATATTTT.

The chain employs TRBV4-1 and TRBJ2-3; 12 nucleotides line up with TRBD2. This CDR3 contains 16 residues. In germline, CDR1 is MGHRA, CDR2 YSYEKL. The trim removed 4 bases at V and 6 bases at J, leaving 8 bases unmatched. The CDR3 spells CASSLMTSGSADTQYF. The DNA for the CDR3 is TGCGCCAGCAGCCTGATGACTAGCGGGAGTGCCGATACGCAGTATTTT.

This clone was seen only a few times. The rearrangement links TRBV12-5 to TRBJ2-7, with 8 bases that match TRBD1. Germline values: CDR1 LGHNT, CDR2 FRNRAP. V shed 1 base, J shed 4 bases, and the junction held 6 bases outside the gene matches. This CDR3 is built from 15 residues. For the CDR3, the DNA is TGTGCTAGTGGTTTGGCTGGACAGGGCACATACGAGCAGTACTTC. This gives the protein CASGLAGQGTYEQYF.

The genes are TRBV5-1 and TRBJ1-2, with D hard to call. Germline values: CDR1 SGHRS, CDR2 YFSETQ. The CDR3 loop spans 12 amino acids. Deletions cut 4 bases from V and 3 bases from J, with 7 bases between. CDR3 in amino acids: CASSPGYYGYTF. CDR3 sequence (DNA): TGCGCCAGCAGCCCGGGATACTATGGCTACACCTTC.

This clone was recorded a few times. This chain connects TRBV4-1 to TRBJ2-7, with D possibly being TRBD1 or TRBD2 (5 bases each). V was trimmed by 4 bases and J by 1 base, leaving 8 bases between them. CDR1 and CDR2 (germline): MGHRA, YSYEKL. CDR3 length: 13 amino acids. The CDR3 bases are TGCGCCAGCAGCCGGGACGGATCCTACGAGCAGTACTTC. Encoded protein: CASSRDGSYEQYF.

The chain uses TRBV19 and TRBJ1-5, with D maybe TRBD1 (5 bases). This CDR3 spans 15 amino acids. V lost 2 bases and J lost 9, with 17 bases in between. Germline values: CDR1 LNHDA, CDR2 SQIVND (reference sequence). The CDR3 reads CASSISGGQGGPQHF. In DNA form, the CDR3 reads TGTGCCAGTAGTATATCTGGGGGTCAGGGAGGGCCCCAGCATTTT.

The genes are TRBV5-1 and TRBJ1-4; no clear D. The CDR3 is 14 amino acids. The germline V gene has CDR1 SGHRS and CDR2 YFSETQ. The V end lost 4 bases, the J end lost 8 bases, and 15 bases lay between the germline ends. Here the CDR3 DNA reads TGCGCCAGCAGCCAACTAACCGGGAACGAAAAACTGTTTTTT. Translation gives CASSQLTGNEKLFF.

This chain joins TRBV5-1 and TRBJ1-2; a weak D match, TRBD1 (6 bases). This CDR3 has 13 amino acids. Germline V gene lookup returns CDR1 SGHRS and CDR2 YFSETQ. The V end was cut by 0 bases, the J end by 8 bases, with 11 bases between. The CDR3 DNA is TGCGCCAGCAGCTTGGAAGGGGGGACGGGCTACACCTTC. It is translated as CASSLEGGTGYTF.

The rearrangement joins TRBV9 to TRBJ2-7, with 10 positions matching TRBD1. J lost 2 bases, V lost 4 bases, and 6 bases had no gene match. The CDR3 is 15 amino acids. Looked up from germline, CDR1 is SGDLS and CDR2 is YYNGEE. The CDR3 sequence: CASSPGQGRTYEQYF. As DNA, the CDR3 is TGTGCCAGCAGCCCGGGACAGGGGAGGACCTACGAGCAGTACTTC.

This chain links TRBV7-3 with TRBJ2-2; D uncertain. This CDR3 has 16 residues. V was pared by 1 base and J by 2 bases, with 11 bases between. Germline lookup yields CDR1 SGHTA and CDR2 FQGTGA. CDR3 DNA: TGTGCCAGCAGCTTAAATCGAGAATCTAACACCGGGGAGCTGTTTTTT. This codes for CASSLNRESNTGELFF.

The J gene is TRBJ2-7, the V gene TRBV7-8; D gene ambiguous. Between the trimmed V and J ends, which lost 1 base and 0 bases, there was a span of 7 bases. CDR3 size: 14 residues. Germline V lookup: CDR1 SGHVS, CDR2 FQNEAQ. The CDR3 DNA sequence: TGTGCCAGCAGCTTAGGTGCAGTCTCCTACGAGCAGTACTTC. This sequence encodes CASSLGAVSYEQYF.

Turning to this clone: Other nucleotide sequences in the sample specify the same CDR3. The chain links TRBV18 to TRBJ2-3; D is perhaps TRBD2 (6 bases). Germline lookup yields CDR1 KGHSH and CDR2 LQKENI. V gave up 4 bases and J gave up 6 bases, with 11 bases separating them. The CDR3 has 13 residues. This chain's CDR3 is CASSLGGTDTQYF. CDR3 in DNA: TGTGCCAGCTCACTTGGCGGGACCGATACGCAGTATTTT.

This chain uses TRBV24-1 with TRBJ2-2; TRBD2 might be the D (6 bases). Germline loops: CDR1 KGHDR, CDR2 SFDVKD. CDR3 length: 18 residues. V was pared by 1 base and J by 0 bases, with 14 bases between. The CDR3: CATSDFGGTGANTGELFF. Written as DNA, the CDR3 is TGTGCCACCAGTGATTTTGGGGGGACCGGGGCGAACACCGGGGAGCTGTTTTTT.

The gene calls are TRBV12-5 and TRBJ1-3; D uncertain. The CDR3 is 15 amino acids. The germline V gene has CDR1 LGHNT and CDR2 FRNRAP. Trimming stripped 5 bases from V and 0 bases from J, with 11 bases between. For the CDR3, the DNA is TGTGCTAGTGGTATCTCGGGCCTCTCTGGAAACACCATATATTTT. It is translated as CASGISGLSGNTIYF.

The chain employs TRBV9 and TRBJ2-7; a possible D gene is TRBD2 (7 bases). The germline V and J ends were trimmed by 3 bases and 2 bases, with 12 bases remaining between them. The CDR3 has 14 amino acids. In germline, CDR1 is SGDLS, CDR2 YYNGEE. The DNA of the CDR3 is TGTGCCAGCAGCGCCGGGGGGCCCCCCTACGAGCAGTACTTC. Its translation: CASSAGGPPYEQYF.

The chain has TRBV2 and TRBJ2-7; the D is unclear. The CDR3 extends over 11 amino acids. V was pared by 7 bases and J by 2 bases, with 6 bases between. Germline lookup yields CDR1 SNHLY and CDR2 FYNNEI. The CDR3 region has the DNA TGTGCCAGCACCCCCGCCTACGAGCAGTACTTC. It is translated as CASTPAYEQYF.

The chain employs TRBV27 and TRBJ1-2; 9 bases fit TRBD1. The CDR3 spans 14 residues. V was clipped by 5 bases and J by 7 bases; unmatched bases: 8. CDR1 MNHEY and CDR2 SMNVEV come from the germline V gene (reference sequence). The CDR3 nucleotides are TGTGCCAGCAGTCTCGGACAGGGGAGATTTGGCTACACCTTC. This gives the protein CASSLGQGRFGYTF.

The CDR3 loop is CASKYSGGGNEKLFF. The CDR3 bases are TGTGCCAGCAAATACTCAGGGGGGGGGAATGAAAAACTGTTTTTT. The rearrangement uses TRBV6-5 and TRBJ1-4; 7 positions agree with TRBD1. Germline loops: CDR1 MNHEY, CDR2 SVGAGI. V was pared by 7 bases and J by 5 bases, with 10 bases of the junction left unmatched. There are 15 residues in the CDR3.

The table lists this clone with a count of one. The V gene is TRBV7-6, the J gene TRBJ2-1; 8 bases map to TRBD2. J lost 0 bases, V lost 5 bases, and 9 bases had no gene match. Germline V lookup: CDR1 SGHVS, CDR2 FNYEAQ. The CDR3 runs to 17 residues. The CDR3, as DNA: TGTGCCAGCAGCCCTTGGATAGCGGGGAACTCCTACAATGAGCAGTTCTTC. Amino acid sequence: CASSPWIAGNSYNEQFF.

This chain connects TRBV27 to TRBJ2-7; D gene uncertain. The V and J ends lost 4 bases and 4 bases respectively, with 17 bases between them. The CDR3 is made up of 15 amino acids. Germline V gene data show CDR1 as MNHEY and CDR2 as SMNVEV (reference sequence). The CDR3 sequence: CASSSASSVPYEQYF. The CDR3 region has the DNA TGTGCCAGCAGTTCCGCCTCGTCCGTCCCGTACGAGCAGTACTTC.

CDR3 residues: CASSQERNRGRGTGELFF. The CDR3 DNA reads as TGCGCCAGCAGCCAAGAAAGAAACAGGGGGCGCGGGACCGGGGAGCTGTTTTTT. V is TRBV4-1 and J is TRBJ2-2; 9 bases are a match to TRBD1. The germline V gene has CDR1 MGHRA and CDR2 YSYEKL. This CDR3 has 18 residues. The ends lost 0 bases at V and 5 bases at J; junction bases unmatched: 10.

V gene TRBV23-1 combines with J gene TRBJ2-3; D gene unclear. TRBV23-1 is known as an ORF, though its function is uncertain. Trimming removed 4 bases at V and 0 bases at J, with 17 bases between. The CDR3 is 17 amino acids. CDR3 nucleotides: TGCGCCAGCAGTCTGGACGACGGACGGAGTAGCACAGATACGCAGTATTTT. Residues: CASSLDDGRSSTDTQYF.

The rearrangement links TRBV4-1 to TRBJ2-2; 8 bases fit TRBD2. V lost 0 bases and J lost 4; bases outside the gene matches: 4. Germline V gene sequence: CDR1 MGHRA, CDR2 YSYEKL. This CDR3 region has 16 residues. In DNA form, the CDR3 reads TGCGCCAGCAGCCAAGAACCAAGCGGGGGCACCGGGGAGCTGTTTTTT. Translation gives CASSQEPSGGTGELFF.

The chain combines TRBV5-4 with TRBJ2-3; D uncertain. V lost 5 bases and J 1 base, leaving 17 bases between the germline ends. The CDR3 totals 16 residues. Germline-derived CDR1 and CDR2 are SGHNT and YYREEE (reference sequence). CDR3 sequence reads: CASRTFSRAGTDTQYF. As DNA, the CDR3 is TGTGCCAGCAGAACATTTTCCCGGGCCGGCACAGATACGCAGTATTTT.

The V and J genes are TRBV2 and TRBJ1-1; D possibly corresponds to TRBD1 (6 bases). This CDR3 spans 14 amino acids. Looked up from germline, CDR1 is SNHLY and CDR2 is FYNNEI. Trimming removed 3 bases at V and 5 bases at J, with 13 bases between. As DNA, the CDR3 is TGTGCCAGCAGTGAGGGGGCGCTAAGAACTGAAGCTTTCTTT. Translating gives CASSEGALRTEAFF.

With regard to this clone: The sample contains more than one DNA sequence encoding this CDR3. The V gene is TRBV5-1, the J gene TRBJ2-2; D ambiguous. CDR1 is SGHRS and CDR2 is YFSETQ in the germline V gene. The CDR3 contains 12 residues. Trimming took 0 bases from V and 8 from J, leaving 5 bases between them. DNA of the CDR3: TGCGCCAGCAGCTTGGGGGAAGGGGAGCTGTTTTTT. Translating it yields CASSLGEGELFF.

The chain recombines TRBV5-1 with TRBJ1-1; no reliable D call. With 1 base removed from V and 1 base from J, the gap between germline ends came to 5 bases. The CDR3 runs 13 residues. Germline assignment: CDR1 SGHRS and CDR2 YFSETQ. The CDR3 DNA follows: TGCGCCAGCAGCTTGTGGGGGAACACTGAAGCTTTCTTT. It is translated as CASSLWGNTEAFF.

This clone appeared a single time. The V gene is TRBV21-1, the J gene TRBJ2-7. TRBV21-1 counts as a pseudogene. The CDR3 runs to 12 residues. The CDR3 DNA is TGTGCCAGCAGCGGACGGCCCTACGAGCAGTACTTC. Translating it yields CASSGRPYEQYF.

The chain has TRBV24-1 and TRBJ2-3; maybe TRBD1 (6 bases). This CDR3 is 16 amino acids long. Germline-derived CDR1 and CDR2 are KGHDR and SFDVKD. The V end was cut by 4 bases, the J end by 2 bases, with 15 bases between. The CDR3 coding sequence is TGTGCCACCAGTGACAGGACAGTGGTCGCCACAGATACGCAGTATTTT. Translated: CATSDRTVVATDTQYF.

The sample holds many counts of this clone. The chain employs TRBV24-1 and TRBJ1-6, with TRBD1 identical over 9 bases. Germline V gives CDR1 KGHDR, CDR2 SFDVKD. The CDR3 covers 19 residues. Germline trimming cut 3 bases from V and 6 bases from J; bases unmatched to any gene: 14. As DNA, the CDR3 is TGTGCCACCAGTGATAACCGGGGGACAGGGAAAGGTCTTAATTCACCCCTCCACTTT. It encodes CATSDNRGTGKGLNSPLHF.